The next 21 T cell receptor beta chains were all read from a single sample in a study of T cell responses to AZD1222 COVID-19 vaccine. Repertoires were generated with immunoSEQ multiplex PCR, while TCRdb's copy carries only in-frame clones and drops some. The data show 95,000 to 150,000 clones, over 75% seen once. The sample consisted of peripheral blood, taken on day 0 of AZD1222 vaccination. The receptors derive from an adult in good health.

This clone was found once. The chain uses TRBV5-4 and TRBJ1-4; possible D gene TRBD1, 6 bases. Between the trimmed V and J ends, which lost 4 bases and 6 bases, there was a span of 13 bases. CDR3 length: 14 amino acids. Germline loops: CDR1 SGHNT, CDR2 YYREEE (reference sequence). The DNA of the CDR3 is TGTGCCAGCAGCCGGGGGGGCGGTTATGAAAAACTGTTTTTT. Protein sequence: CASSRGGGYEKLFF. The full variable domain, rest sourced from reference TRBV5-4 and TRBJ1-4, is ETGVTQSPTHLIKTRGQQVTLRCSSQSGHNTVSWYQQALGQGPQFIFQYYREEENGRGNFPPRFSGLQFPNYSSELNVNALELDDSALYLCASSRGGGYEKLFFGSGTQLSVL.

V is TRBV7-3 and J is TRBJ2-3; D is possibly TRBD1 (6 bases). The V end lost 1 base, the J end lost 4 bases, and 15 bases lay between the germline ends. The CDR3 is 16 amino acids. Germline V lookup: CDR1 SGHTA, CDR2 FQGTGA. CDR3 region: CASSLNRDAGSDTQYF. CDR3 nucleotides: TGTGCCAGCAGCTTAAACAGGGACGCAGGGTCAGATACGCAGTATTTT.

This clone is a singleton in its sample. This chain's CDR3 is CASSQDSGRVYGYTF. For the CDR3, the DNA is TGTGCCAGCAGCCAAGATTCGGGCAGGGTCTATGGCTACACCTTC. The chain employs TRBV14 and TRBJ1-2, with a weak D call TRBD1 (5 bases). CDR3 size: 15 residues. The V end lost 0 bases, the J end lost 4 bases, and 12 bases lay between the germline ends. Germline values: CDR1 SGHDN, CDR2 FVKESK.

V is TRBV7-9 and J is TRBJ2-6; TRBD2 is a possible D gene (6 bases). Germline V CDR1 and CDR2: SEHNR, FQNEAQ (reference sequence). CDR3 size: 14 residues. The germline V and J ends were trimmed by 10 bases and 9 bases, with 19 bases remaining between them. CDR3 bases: TGTGCCACCGCCTTAAGCGGCGGGATCAACGTCCTGACTTTC. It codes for CATALSGGINVLTF.

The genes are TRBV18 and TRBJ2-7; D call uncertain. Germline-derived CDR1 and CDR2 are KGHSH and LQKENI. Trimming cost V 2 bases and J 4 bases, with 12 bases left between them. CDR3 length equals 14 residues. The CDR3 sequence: CASSPKNGVYEQYF. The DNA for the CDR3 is TGTGCCAGCTCACCAAAAAATGGGGTTTACGAGCAGTACTTC. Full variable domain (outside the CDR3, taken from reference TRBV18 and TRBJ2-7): NAGVMQNPRHLVRRRGQEARLRCSPMKGHSHVYWYRQLPEEGLKFMVYLQKENIIDESGMPKERFSAEFPKEGPSILRIQQVVRGDSAAYFCASSPKNGVYEQYFGPGTRLTVT.

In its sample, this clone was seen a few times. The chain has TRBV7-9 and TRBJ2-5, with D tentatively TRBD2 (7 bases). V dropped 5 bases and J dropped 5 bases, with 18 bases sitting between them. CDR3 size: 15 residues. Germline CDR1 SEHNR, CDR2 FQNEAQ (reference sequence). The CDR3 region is CASSLTGRGDETQYF. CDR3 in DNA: TGTGCCAGCAGCCTTACAGGGAGGGGAGATGAGACCCAGTACTTC.

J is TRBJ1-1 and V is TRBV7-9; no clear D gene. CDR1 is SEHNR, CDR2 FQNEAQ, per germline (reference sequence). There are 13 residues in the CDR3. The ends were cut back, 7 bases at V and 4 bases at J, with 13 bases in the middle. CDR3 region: CASISVVGTEAFF. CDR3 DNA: TGTGCCAGCATAAGCGTAGTGGGCACTGAAGCTTTCTTT.

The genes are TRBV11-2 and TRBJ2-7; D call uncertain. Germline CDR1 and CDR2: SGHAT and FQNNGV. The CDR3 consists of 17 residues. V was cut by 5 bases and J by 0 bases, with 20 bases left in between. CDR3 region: CASSLTPGLIPSYEQYF. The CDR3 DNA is TGTGCCAGCAGCCTGACCCCGGGTCTAATTCCCTCCTACGAGCAGTACTTC. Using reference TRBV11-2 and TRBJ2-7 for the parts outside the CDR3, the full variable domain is EAGVAQSPRYKIIEKRQSVAFWCNPISGHATLYWYQQILGQGPKLLIQFQNNGVVDDSQLPKDRFSAERLKGVDSTLKIQPAKLEDSAVYLCASSLTPGLIPSYEQYFGPGTRLTVT.

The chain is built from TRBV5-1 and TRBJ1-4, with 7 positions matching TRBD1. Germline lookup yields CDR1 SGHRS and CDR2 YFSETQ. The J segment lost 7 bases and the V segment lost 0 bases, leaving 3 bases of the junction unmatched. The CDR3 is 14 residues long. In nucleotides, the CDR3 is TGCGCCAGCAGCTTGGTTCCAGGGGGTGAAAAACTGTTTTTT. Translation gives CASSLVPGGEKLFF.

The CDR3 sequence is CASSSRTGLVNYGYTF. CDR3 coding DNA: TGTGCCAGTAGTTCGCGGACAGGTTTAGTTAACTATGGCTACACCTTC. This chain connects TRBV19 to TRBJ1-2; the match to TRBD1 covers 7 bases. The germline CDR1 and CDR2 sequences are LNHDA and SQIVND (reference sequence). CDR3 length: 16 amino acids. V lost 5 bases to trimming and J lost 1 base; unmatched junction nucleotides: 10.

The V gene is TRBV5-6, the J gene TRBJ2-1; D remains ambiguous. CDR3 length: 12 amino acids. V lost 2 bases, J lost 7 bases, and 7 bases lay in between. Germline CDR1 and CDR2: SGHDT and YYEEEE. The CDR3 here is CASSLARNEQFF. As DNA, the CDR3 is TGTGCCAGCAGCTTAGCTCGGAATGAGCAGTTCTTC.

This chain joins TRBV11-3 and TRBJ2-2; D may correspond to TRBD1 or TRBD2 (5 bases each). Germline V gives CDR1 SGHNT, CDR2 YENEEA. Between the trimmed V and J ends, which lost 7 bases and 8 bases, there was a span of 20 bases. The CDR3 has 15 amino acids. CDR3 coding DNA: TGTGCCAGCACCCCCGGGACCCACGAACTGGGGGAGCTGTTTTTT. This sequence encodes CASTPGTHELGELFF.

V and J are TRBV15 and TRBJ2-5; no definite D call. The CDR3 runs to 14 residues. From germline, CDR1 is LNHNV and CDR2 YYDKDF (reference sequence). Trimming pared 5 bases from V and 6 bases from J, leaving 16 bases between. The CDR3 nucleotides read TGTGCCACCAGCTTAGCAACCTTATACCAGACCCAGTACTTC. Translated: CATSLATLYQTQYF.

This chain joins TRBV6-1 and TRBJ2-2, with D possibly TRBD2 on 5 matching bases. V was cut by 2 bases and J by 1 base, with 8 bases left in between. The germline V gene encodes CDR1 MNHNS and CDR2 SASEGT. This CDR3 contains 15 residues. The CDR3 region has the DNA TGTGCCAGCAGTGAATTTGGAGGGAACACCGGGGAGCTGTTTTTT. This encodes CASSEFGGNTGELFF.

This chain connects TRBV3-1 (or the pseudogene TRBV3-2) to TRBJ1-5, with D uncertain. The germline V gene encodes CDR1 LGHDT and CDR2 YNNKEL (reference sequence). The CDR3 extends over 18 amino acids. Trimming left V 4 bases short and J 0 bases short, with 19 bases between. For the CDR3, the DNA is TGTGCCAGCAGCCTCGGACCTTTGCCCATCTATAGCAATCAGCCCCAGCATTTT. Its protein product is CASSLGPLPIYSNQPQHF.

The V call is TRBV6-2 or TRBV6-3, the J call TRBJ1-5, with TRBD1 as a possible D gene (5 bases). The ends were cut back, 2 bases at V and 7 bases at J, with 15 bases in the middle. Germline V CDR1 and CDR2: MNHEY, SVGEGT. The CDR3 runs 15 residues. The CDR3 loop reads CASSYRGRGSQPQHF. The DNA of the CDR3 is TGTGCCAGCAGTTACCGAGGGAGGGGTTCCCAGCCCCAGCATTTT.

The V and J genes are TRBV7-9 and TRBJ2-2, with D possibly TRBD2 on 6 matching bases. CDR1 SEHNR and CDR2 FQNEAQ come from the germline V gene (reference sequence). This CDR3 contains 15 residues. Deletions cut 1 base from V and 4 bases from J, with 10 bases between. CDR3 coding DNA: TGTGCCAGCAGCTTAGGTCCCGGGAGCACCGGGGAGCTGTTTTTT. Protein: CASSLGPGSTGELFF.

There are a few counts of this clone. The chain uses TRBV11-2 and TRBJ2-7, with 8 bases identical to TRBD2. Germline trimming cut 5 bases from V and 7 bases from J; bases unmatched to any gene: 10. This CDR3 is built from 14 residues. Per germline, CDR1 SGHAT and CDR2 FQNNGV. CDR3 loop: CASSAGGGLEEQYF. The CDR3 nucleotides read TGTGCCAGCAGCGCCGGGGGGGGTTTGGAAGAGCAGTACTTC.

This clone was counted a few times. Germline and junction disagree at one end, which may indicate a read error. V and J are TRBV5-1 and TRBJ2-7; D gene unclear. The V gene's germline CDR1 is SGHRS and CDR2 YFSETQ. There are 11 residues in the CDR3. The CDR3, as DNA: TGCGCCAGCCGGAGCTCCCACGAGCAGTACTTC. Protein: CASRSSHEQYF. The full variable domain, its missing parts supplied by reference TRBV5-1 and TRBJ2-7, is KAGVTQTPRYLIKTRGQQVTLSCSPISGHRSVSWYQQTPGQGLQFLFEYFSETQRNKGNFPGRFSGRQFSNSRSEMNVSTLELGDSALYLCASRSSHEQYFGPGTRLTVT.

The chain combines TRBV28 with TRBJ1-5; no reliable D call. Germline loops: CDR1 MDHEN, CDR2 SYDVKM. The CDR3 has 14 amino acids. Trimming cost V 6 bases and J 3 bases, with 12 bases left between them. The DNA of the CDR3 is TGTGCCAGCAGCTTACTGACTATCAATCAGCCCCAGCATTTT. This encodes CASSLLTINQPQHF.

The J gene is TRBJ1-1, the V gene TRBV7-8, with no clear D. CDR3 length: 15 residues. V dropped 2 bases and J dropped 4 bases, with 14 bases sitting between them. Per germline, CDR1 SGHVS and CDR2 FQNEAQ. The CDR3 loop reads CASSLSGSGRTEAFF. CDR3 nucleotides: TGTGCCAGCAGCTTATCTGGGTCCGGCCGCACTGAAGCTTTCTTT.